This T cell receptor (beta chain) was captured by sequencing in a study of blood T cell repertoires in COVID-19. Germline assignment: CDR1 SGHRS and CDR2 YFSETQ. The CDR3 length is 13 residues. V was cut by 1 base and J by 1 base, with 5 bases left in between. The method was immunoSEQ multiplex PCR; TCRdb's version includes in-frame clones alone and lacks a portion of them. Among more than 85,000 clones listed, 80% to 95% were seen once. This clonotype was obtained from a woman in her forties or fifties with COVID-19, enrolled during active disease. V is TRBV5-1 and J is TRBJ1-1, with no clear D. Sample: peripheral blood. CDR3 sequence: CASSLSTNTEAFF. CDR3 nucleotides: TGCGCCAGCAGCTTGAGCACGAACACTGAAGCTTTCTTT.